Reported below is one T cell receptor (beta chain). The antigen remains unidentified. The data were taken from a study of cytomegalovirus exposure and HLA in healthy donors. Overall study results and limits: For presence/absence analyses, sequencing depth was assumed to be roughly uniform across donors.

The length of the CDR3 is 14 residues. The V end was cut by 5 bases, the J end by 0 bases, with 11 bases between. Per the germline V gene, CDR1 is MNHEY and CDR2 is SMNVEV (reference sequence). The PCR made use of 60 Vbeta and 13 Jbeta primers. TCRdb's copy holds only in-frame clones and misses some; the assay was immunoSEQ multiplex PCR. Seen here are about 140,000 clones, approximately 91% observed once, and the top ten hold roughly 0.53%. The chain uses TRBV27 and TRBJ2-7; a weak D match, TRBD2 (6 bases). This receptor was taken from a woman in her forties in good health and CMV-seronegative. The sequenced sample consisted of PBMCs. The CDR3 reads CASSEEGSSYEQYF. Here the CDR3 DNA reads TGTGCCAGCAGTGAGGAGGGGAGCTCCTACGAGCAGTACTTC.